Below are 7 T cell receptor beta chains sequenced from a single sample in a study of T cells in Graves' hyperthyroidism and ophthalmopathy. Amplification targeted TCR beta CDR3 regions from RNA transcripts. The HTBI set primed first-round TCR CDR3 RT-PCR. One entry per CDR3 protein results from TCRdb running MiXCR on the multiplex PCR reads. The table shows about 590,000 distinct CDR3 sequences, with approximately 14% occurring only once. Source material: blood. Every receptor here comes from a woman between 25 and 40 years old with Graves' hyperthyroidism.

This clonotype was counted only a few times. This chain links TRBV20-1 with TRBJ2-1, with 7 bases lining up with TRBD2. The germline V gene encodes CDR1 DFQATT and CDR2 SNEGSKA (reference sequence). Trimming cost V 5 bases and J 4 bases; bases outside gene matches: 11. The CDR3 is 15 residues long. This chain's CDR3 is CSAQLAKNDYNEQFF. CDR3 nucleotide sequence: TGCAGTGCTCAACTAGCGAAAAACGATTACAATGAGCAGTTCTTC.

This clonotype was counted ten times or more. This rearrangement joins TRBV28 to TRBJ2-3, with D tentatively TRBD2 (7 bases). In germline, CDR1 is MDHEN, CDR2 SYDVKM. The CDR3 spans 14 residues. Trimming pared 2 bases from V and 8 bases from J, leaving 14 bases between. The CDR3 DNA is TGTGCCAGCAGTTTAGGGAGGGGGTGGGGTACGCAGTATTTT. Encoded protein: CASSLGRGWGTQYF.

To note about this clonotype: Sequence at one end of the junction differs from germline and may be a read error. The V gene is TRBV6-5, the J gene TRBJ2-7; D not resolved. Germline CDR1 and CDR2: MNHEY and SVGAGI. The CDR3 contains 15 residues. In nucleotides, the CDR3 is TGTGCCTGCAGTTACGCTACACCTGACTCCTACGAGCAGTACTTC. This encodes CACSYATPDSYEQYF.

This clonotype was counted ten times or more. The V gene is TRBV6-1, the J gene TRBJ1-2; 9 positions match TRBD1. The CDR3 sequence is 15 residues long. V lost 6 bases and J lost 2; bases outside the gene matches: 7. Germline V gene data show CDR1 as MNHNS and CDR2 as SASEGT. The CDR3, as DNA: TGTGCCAGCAGAGATGGACAGGGGAAAAACTATGGCTACACCTTC. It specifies CASRDGQGKNYGYTF.

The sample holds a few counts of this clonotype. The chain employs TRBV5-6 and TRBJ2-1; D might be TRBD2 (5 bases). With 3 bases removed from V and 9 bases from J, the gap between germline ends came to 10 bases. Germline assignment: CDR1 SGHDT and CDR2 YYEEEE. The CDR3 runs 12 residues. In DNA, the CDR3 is TGTGCCAGCAGCTCTCTAGCTCTTGAGCAGTTCTTC. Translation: CASSSLALEQFF.

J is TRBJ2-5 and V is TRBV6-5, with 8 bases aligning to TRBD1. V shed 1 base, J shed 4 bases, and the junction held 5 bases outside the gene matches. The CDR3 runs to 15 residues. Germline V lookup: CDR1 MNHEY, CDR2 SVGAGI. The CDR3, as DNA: TGTGCCAGCAGTTACTTGGCAGGGGGCGCAGAGACCCAGTACTTC. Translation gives CASSYLAGGAETQYF.

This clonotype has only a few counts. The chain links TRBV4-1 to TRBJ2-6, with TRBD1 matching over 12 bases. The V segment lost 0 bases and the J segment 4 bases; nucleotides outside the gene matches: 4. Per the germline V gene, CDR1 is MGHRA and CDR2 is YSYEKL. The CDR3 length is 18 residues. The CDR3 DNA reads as TGCGCCAGCAGCCAAGAGGGACAGGGGGCCGCCGGGGCCAACGTCCTGACTTTC. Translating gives CASSQEGQGAAGANVLTF.